The subject of this entry is one T cell receptor beta chain. The specificity of this receptor is unknown. Per-base quality was not reported, and no clone a single base away is much larger than it. Whole blood was collected in K2EDTA tubes by collaborating institutions according to the institutions' own protocols. Collaborator samples were shipped for TCRbeta analysis as frozen whole blood, isolated PBMCs, or DNA extracted from either sample type. V is cut by 3 bases and J by 2 bases, and the space between the germline ends is 11 bases. From cysteine to phenylalanine, the CDR3 is 14 amino acids long. Only the CDR3 DNA stays, 42 bases, in frame from base 1. TCRbeta CDR3 regions were amplified from genomic DNA by means of the immunoSEQ Assay, a bias-controlled multiplex PCR. As for the original processing: The number of nucleated cells in each sample was estimated from the amplification of reference gene primers within the assay. To quantify the absolute abundance of each unique TCRbeta CDR3 rearrangement, sequence reads were collapsed and filtered. Productive Simpson clonality was computed per sample as the square root of Simpson's diversity index over productive rearrangements. TCRdb provides this immuneACCESS table in a form limited to in-frame rearrangements. Some clones are lacking; in checked studies, under half of them reflect an unresolved V gene, and why the rest are absent is not known. The DNA was the basis for D and trimming; V, J and clone size are from that table. This sample lists about 55,000 clones; about nine tenths were detected once. Of the sample, under 3.5% is held by the ten largest clones.

The source of the sample is a study of blood T cell repertoires in COVID-19 (dated by TCRdb to about 2020). In terms of the full investigation: Samples covering the acute and convalescent phases of COVID-19 were provided by collaborators in the United States, Italy and Spain. Where available, HLA class I and class II types were obtained from metadata supplied by the sample provider rather than from assay-based typing. The sample metadata nearly always contained a de-identified subject ID, COVID-19 status, age in years and sex. The samples were drawn from the first 160 participants of the ongoing ImmuneRACE study and from about 1,200 subjects provided by 6 global collaborators. The repertoires were released in a freely available public database meant as a resource for research on the immune response to SARS-CoV-2. The material from the prospective study consisted of cDNA or gDNA derived from T cells, B-cell-depleted T cells, or PBMCs. Deeply sampled blood TCRbeta repertoires from subjects exposed to, actively infected with, or recovered from COVID-19 were included in the dataset.

The study at large found these results: How much clinical and demographic metadata was included differed by source and by participant, and the metadata was provided uncurated.

This receptor chain uses TRBV23-1 and TRBJ2-7; a weak D assignment points to TRBD1 (6 bases agree). TRBV23-1 is filed as an ORF, its function uncertain. Source material: peripheral blood. This TCR came from a man of 80 years or more with acute or convalescent COVID-19. The base sequence is TGCGCCAGCAGTCATCCCGACAGGACCTACGAGCAGTACTTC. Protein translation: CASSHPDRTYEQYF.